Included here is one TCR beta chain sequence, with context. The target of this receptor is not known. One base away there is no much larger clone; base qualities are not given. A single peripheral blood draw of approximately 110 mL on average was collected from each donor into heparinised tubes. A BD FACSAria II and a panel including CD45RO, CCR7, CD25, CD127, CD95 and CD27 were used to sort naive, central memory, regulatory and stem cell-like memory CD4+ T cells. A purity above 95% was achieved for all sorted populations. PBMCs were isolated immediately by Lymphoprep density gradient centrifugation and stained directly without culture. So that batch effects would be minimized, each experiment stained and sorted samples in pairs, pairing one healthy donor with one patient. The data are from a study of beta chain features in type 1 diabetes (dated by TCRdb to the late 2010s). Turning to the overall study: Mean age, gender distribution, total cell number and subset yield were not different between patients and healthy donors. Whereas all 30 or so donors provided naive and central memory subsets, regulatory and stem cell-like memory subsets were isolated from just 8 patients and about 8 healthy donors. The study compared TCRB repertoires of sorted circulating CD4+ T cell subsets between recently diagnosed type 1 diabetes patients and matched healthy donors. A total of roughly 100 million sorted cells were examined across all samples, and RNA yield correlated strongly with the number of cells per subset.

On the study overall, not on this receptor specifically: In all four CD4+ subsets, TCRB CDR3 length was moderately but significantly shorter in type 1 diabetes patients. The naive, central memory and regulatory TCRB repertoires appeared to resemble one another more closely among patients than among healthy donors. Because small numbers of individuals were included in the HLA sub-analyses, any influence of HLA type on TCRB rearrangement was left unresolved. PCR might favor shorter templates, but patient and control samples were amplified and corrected together, so any skew would affect both groups equally. Patients with type 1 diabetes made fewer insertions and deleted more nucleotides at VDJ recombination sites, implying thymic rearrangement abnormalities. Because cDNA was sequenced instead of genomic DNA, highly expressing activated cells could be over-represented, though the groups showed no difference in activation or CD3 levels.

The entire amount of isolated RNA was reverse transcribed using the High Capacity cDNA Reverse Transcription Kit, so the sequenced TCRB transcripts were expressed ones. Deep immunoSEQ sequencing was applied to naive, central memory and regulatory T cell samples, giving an average of approximately 4 million total reads per sample. Sorted cells were lysed in RLT buffer and RNA was extracted with DNase-treated RNeasy Micro or Mini kits, depending on cell number. To prevent cross-contamination, every cell subset was processed on its own, while patient and healthy donor samples were processed together. The immunoSEQ multiplex PCR was used to amplify TCRB sequences from cDNA, yielding 87-bp fragments that span the CDR3 region. Sequencing of the amplicons was performed on the Illumina HiSeq platform. Per the authors' processing: Synthetic template baselines were used to correct PCR bias computationally, reads within Hamming distance 2 were collapsed, and singletons that could not be merged were discarded. Reads were aligned to IMGT to assign V, D and J genes, CDR3 length, and insertions or deletions at six rearrangement sites. Clonotype counts were normalized to sorted cell number within each subset before computing true diversity and Gini coefficients with the tcR R package. Repertoire sharing was quantified using the overlap coefficient calculated on TCRB nucleotide sequences. The source is immuneACCESS, and TCRdb retained only in-frame sequences with V and J called. Part of the clones is not carried over; for the studies checked, unresolved V genes explain less than half of this, and the remainder is unexplained. V and J calls and clone size are given by that table; D and trimming were obtained from the DNA. The sample data list about 170,000 clones, and approximately 8.1% of these were observed just once. The ten largest clonotypes hold roughly 0.46% of the sample.

The receptor was derived from a man between 18 and 29 years old with type 1 diabetes. The sample taken for sequencing was central memory CD4+ T cells from blood.

The CDR3 sequence is CAWSPTPGQGHLLAILNTGELFF. In nucleotide form, the sequence is TGTGCCTGGAGTCCAACTCCGGGACAGGGGCACCTATTAGCCATTTTAAACACCGGGGAGCTGTTTTTT. This receptor chain uses TRBV30 and TRBJ2-2, and 10 junction bases match TRBD1. As encoded in the germline V gene (reference sequence), CDR1 is GTSNPN while CDR2 is SVGIG. CDR3 length: 23 amino acids, cysteine to phenylalanine. Solely the CDR3 DNA is kept, with 69 bases framed from the first base. From V the trimming removes 2 bases and from J it removes 2 bases, while the gene matches leave 26 bases of the junction unaccounted for.